This passage covers 25 T cell receptor beta chains from one sample sequenced in a study of a mutant IDH1 vaccine in newly diagnosed glioma. No antigens are known for them. Profiled with immunoSEQ multiplex PCR; TCRdb holds only in-frame clones, not every one. Of roughly 48,000 clones in the sample, roughly 91% were seen once. Time point: week 11, during vaccination. A single vaccine dose contained 300 ug of mutant IDH1 20-mer peptide, and topical imiquimod was used with it. Sequencing used PBMCs, obtained from a glioma patient whose treatment included an IDH1 peptide vaccine. These receptor sequences come from a man aged 50 to 60 with glioma.

The chain recombines TRBV29-1 with TRBJ2-5; possible D gene TRBD1, 6 bases. The CDR3 is 16 amino acids. With 1 base removed from V and 4 bases from J, the gap between germline ends came to 19 bases. CDR1 and CDR2 (germline): SQVTM, ANQGSEA. DNA for the CDR3: TGCAGCGTTGAAGTAGTGGGACATCGAGACACAGAGACCCAGTACTTC. Amino acids: CSVEVVGHRDTETQYF.

This chain links TRBV5-6 with TRBJ1-2; 9 bases align to TRBD1. Germline-derived CDR1 and CDR2 are SGHDT and YYEEEE. V was pared by 4 bases and J by 5 bases, with 3 bases of the junction left unmatched. The CDR3 is 13 amino acids. The CDR3 loop is CASSTGQGYGYTF. In DNA form, the CDR3 reads TGTGCCAGCAGCACGGGACAGGGTTATGGCTACACCTTC.

The chain uses TRBV5-6 and TRBJ2-4; D not resolved. This CDR3 contains 13 residues. Germline-derived CDR1 and CDR2 are SGHDT and YYEEEE. Between the trimmed V and J ends, which lost 1 base and 4 bases, there was a span of 6 bases. In nucleotides, the CDR3 is TGTGCCAGCAGCTTGTTCAGAAAAAACATTCAGTACTTC. Translation gives CASSLFRKNIQYF.

V and J are TRBV18 and TRBJ1-1; the D is unclear. The germline V gene encodes CDR1 KGHSH and CDR2 LQKENI. Between the trimmed V and J ends, which lost 3 bases and 0 bases, there was a span of 11 bases. This CDR3 is built from 15 residues. The CDR3 sequence: CASSPLGQLNTEAFF. The CDR3 DNA is TGTGCCAGCTCACCCCTCGGGCAGCTGAACACTGAAGCTTTCTTT.

The chain has TRBV29-1 and TRBJ2-7, with D tentatively TRBD2 (7 bases). The V end lost 4 bases, the J end lost 5 bases, and 21 bases lay between the germline ends. This CDR3 has 15 amino acids. CDR1 and CDR2 (germline): SQVTM, ANQGSEA. The CDR3 DNA follows: TGCAGCGTTGGGGCCGTAGGGGGGGTCATGAACGAGCAGTACTTC. It codes for CSVGAVGGVMNEQYF.

V usage is TRBV5-6 and J usage is TRBJ2-7; D not resolved. Germline values: CDR1 SGHDT, CDR2 YYEEEE. Trimming cost V 2 bases and J 0 bases, with 9 bases left between them. The CDR3 extends over 14 amino acids. The CDR3 reads CASSFGPISYEQYF. As DNA, the CDR3 is TGTGCCAGCAGCTTTGGCCCTATCTCCTACGAGCAGTACTTC.

V gene TRBV18 combines with J gene TRBJ2-2, with TRBD2 as a possible D gene (5 bases). V lost 3 bases to trimming and J lost 1 base, with 9 bases between them. Per germline, CDR1 KGHSH and CDR2 LQKENI. This CDR3 comprises 15 residues. The DNA of the CDR3 is TGTGCCAGCTCACCGAATCGGGAGAACACCGGGGAGCTGTTTTTT. Its protein is CASSPNRENTGELFF.

The sample holds one count of this clone. The chain has TRBV29-1 and TRBJ2-5, with D possibly matching TRBD1 (6 bases). The CDR3 covers 12 residues. Between the trimmed V and J ends, which lost 8 bases and 4 bases, there was a span of 14 bases. Per the germline V gene, CDR1 is SQVTM and CDR2 is ANQGSEA. The CDR3 bases are TGCAGCTCACTGACAGGAAGAGAGACCCAGTACTTC. This encodes CSSLTGRETQYF.

The chain combines TRBV6-5 with TRBJ2-3; 9 positions agree with TRBD2. The J segment lost 5 bases and the V segment lost 6 bases, leaving 9 bases of the junction unmatched. The CDR3 runs 15 residues. CDR1 is MNHEY, CDR2 SVGAGI, per germline. CDR3 DNA sequence: TGTGCCAGCAGACCCCCGGGACTAGCAAGAGATACGCAGTATTTT. Residues: CASRPPGLARDTQYF.

The chain combines TRBV27 with TRBJ1-5, with a weak D call TRBD1 (6 bases). Trimming took off 3 bases at V and 3 bases at J, with 9 bases between the two ends. Germline-derived CDR1 and CDR2 are MNHEY and SMNVEV (reference sequence). CDR3 size: 14 residues. This chain's CDR3 is CASSFGTHNQPQHF. The DNA for the CDR3 is TGTGCCAGCAGTTTCGGGACACACAATCAGCCCCAGCATTTT.

This chain links TRBV10-3 with TRBJ2-5; TRBD2 might be the D (7 bases). Germline loops: CDR1 ENHRY, CDR2 SYGVKD. The V end was cut by 3 bases, the J end by 5 bases, with 16 bases between. The CDR3 consists of 15 residues. In DNA, the CDR3 is TGTGCCATCAGTGATAGGGGGGGGGCGGGGGAGACCCAGTACTTC. Encoded protein: CAISDRGGAGETQYF.

The V gene is TRBV10-2, the J gene TRBJ2-3, with 8 nucleotides matching TRBD2. The J segment lost 2 bases and the V segment lost 2 bases, leaving 9 bases of the junction unmatched. This CDR3 region has 17 residues. Germline CDR1 WSHSY, CDR2 SAAADI. The CDR3: CASSELGRAPHTDTQYF. DNA of the CDR3: TGCGCCAGCAGTGAGCTCGGGAGGGCCCCCCACACAGATACGCAGTATTTT.

The rearrangement uses TRBV30 and TRBJ2-7; 7 nucleotides align to TRBD1. The CDR3 is 13 amino acids. V lost 6 bases, J lost 3 bases, and 8 bases stayed unmatched. CDR1 is GTSNPN and CDR2 is SVGIG in the germline V gene (reference sequence). This CDR3 reads CACSRGNIYEQYF. The CDR3 DNA follows: TGTGCCTGTTCCAGGGGGAATATCTACGAGCAGTACTTC. The whole variable domain, filled in from reference TRBV30 and TRBJ2-7, reads SQTIHQWPATLVQPVGSPLSLECTVEGTSNPNLYWYRQAAGRGLQLLFYSVGIGQISSEVPQNLSASRPQDRQFILSSKKLLLSDSGFYLCACSRGNIYEQYFGPGTRLTVT.

This chain uses TRBV7-2 with TRBJ1-2, with a tentative D call TRBD1 (5 bases). Looked up from germline, CDR1 is SGHTA and CDR2 is FQGNSA. With 1 base removed from V and 2 bases from J, the gap between germline ends came to 11 bases. The CDR3 is 15 residues long. The CDR3 is CASSLGQTENYGYTF. DNA for the CDR3: TGTGCCAGCAGCTTAGGTCAGACAGAAAACTATGGCTACACCTTC. Filled out from reference TRBV7-2 and TRBJ1-2, the complete variable domain reads GAGVSQSPSNKVTEKGKDVELRCDPISGHTALYWYRQSLGQGLEFLIYFQGNSAPDKSGLPSDRFSAERTGGSVSTLTIQRTQQEDSAVYLCASSLGQTENYGYTFGSGTRLTVV.

The chain has TRBV5-6 and TRBJ1-5, with D perhaps TRBD1 (6 bases). CDR3 length: 15 amino acids. The ends were cut back, 0 bases at V and 6 bases at J, with 13 bases in the middle. Germline lookup yields CDR1 SGHDT and CDR2 YYEEEE. CDR3 nucleotides: TGTGCCAGCAGCTTGGGGCAGGGGAGCGGTCAGCCCCAGCATTTT. Its protein product is CASSLGQGSGQPQHF.

The gene calls are TRBV15 and TRBJ2-2; D perhaps matches TRBD1 (5 bases). Germline V gene data show CDR1 as LNHNV and CDR2 as YYDKDF (reference sequence). The CDR3 runs 14 residues. Trimming stripped 3 bases from V and 7 bases from J, with 12 bases between. CDR3 sequence: CATSRTVVNGELFF. Here the CDR3 DNA reads TGTGCCACCAGCAGGACAGTCGTGAACGGGGAGCTGTTTTTT.

This chain links TRBV7-9 with TRBJ2-3; 8 bases agree with TRBD1. Per germline, CDR1 SEHNR and CDR2 FQNEAQ (reference sequence). V trimming: 1 base; J trimming: 10 bases; junction bases outside the gene matches: 4. The CDR3 consists of 13 residues. The CDR3, as DNA: TGTGCCAGCAGCTTAGAACACAGGGGGGCGCAGTATTTT. Translated: CASSLEHRGAQYF.

This clone was observed a handful of times. The chain joins TRBV5-1 to TRBJ2-7, with TRBD1 matching over 9 bases. Trimming cost V 4 bases and J 4 bases; bases outside gene matches: 3. The CDR3 covers 13 residues. Germline-derived CDR1 and CDR2 are SGHRS and YFSETQ. CDR3 region: CASSIGTGYEQYF. The CDR3 DNA reads as TGCGCCAGCAGCATAGGGACAGGGTACGAGCAGTACTTC.

The chain recombines TRBV9 with TRBJ2-1; 7 bases line up with TRBD1. V gave up 3 bases and J gave up 4 bases; unmatched junction bases: 10. Germline V gene lookup returns CDR1 SGDLS and CDR2 YYNGEE. There are 16 residues in the CDR3. CDR3 in DNA: TGTGCCAGCAGCGCGGGGACCGGGACAGAATACAATGAGCAGTTCTTC. This codes for CASSAGTGTEYNEQFF.

This rearrangement joins TRBV18 to TRBJ1-1; D call uncertain. The V and J ends lost 5 bases and 6 bases respectively, with 16 bases between them. This CDR3 has 14 residues. CDR1 is KGHSH and CDR2 is LQKENI in the germline V gene. The CDR3 bases are TGTGCCAGCTCAGCCCGGGTCAGCGGCTCTGAAGCTTTCTTT. This gives the protein CASSARVSGSEAFF.

The chain carries TRBV6-5 and TRBJ1-3, with a possible D match to TRBD1 (6 bases). There are 14 residues in the CDR3. The germline V and J ends were trimmed by 6 bases and 4 bases, with 13 bases remaining between them. Germline CDR1 and CDR2: MNHEY and SVGAGI. The chain's CDR3 is CASSRQASGNTIYF. The CDR3, as DNA: TGTGCCAGCAGCCGACAGGCCTCCGGAAACACCATATATTTT.

The chain combines TRBV13 with TRBJ2-3, with TRBD2 matching over 7 bases. This CDR3 has 20 amino acids. The V segment lost 0 bases and the J segment 3 bases; nucleotides outside the gene matches: 18. Germline CDR1 is PRHDT and CDR2 is FYEKMQ (reference sequence). The CDR3 DNA reads TGTGCCAGCAGCTTAGGGACGGAAGGTGGGAGGGCCTTTTTTACAGATACGCAGTATTTT. Amino acid sequence: CASSLGTEGGRAFFTDTQYF.

The rearrangement joins TRBV5-1 to TRBJ2-7, with 7 bases matching TRBD1. The trim removed 4 bases at V and 3 bases at J, leaving 13 bases unmatched. Germline V gene lookup returns CDR1 SGHRS and CDR2 YFSETQ. The CDR3 is 16 amino acids. The CDR3 DNA reads as TGCGCCAGCAGCCAATCCAAGACAGGGAAGAACTACGAGCAGTACTTC. It is translated as CASSQSKTGKNYEQYF.

This sequence joins TRBV18 and TRBJ2-2; D unclear. The CDR3 length is 13 residues. The V gene's germline CDR1 is KGHSH and CDR2 LQKENI. With 2 bases removed from V and 2 bases from J, the gap between germline ends came to 3 bases. The CDR3 is CASSPVNTGELFF. DNA of the CDR3: TGTGCCAGCTCACCAGTCAACACCGGGGAGCTGTTTTTT.

This clone was observed once. The rearrangement uses TRBV11-3 and TRBJ2-5, with D perhaps matching TRBD1 or TRBD2 (5 bases each). Trimming cost V 5 bases and J 5 bases, with 21 bases left between them. Germline V gene data show CDR1 as SGHNT and CDR2 as YENEEA. CDR3 size: 16 residues. The CDR3 DNA is TGTGCCAGCAGCCCCATAGGGGACCTCCCCAACGAGACCCAGTACTTC. Protein product: CASSPIGDLPNETQYF.